Listed below are T cell receptor beta chains from one sample, sequenced in a study of regulatory T cells in long-lasting Graves disease. TCRdb fed the multiplex PCR reads into MiXCR, producing one record per CDR3 protein. The data show a few hundred thousand distinct CDR3 sequences, with over 15% seen just once and roughly 27% held by the top ten. These same data were also listed under a study on T cells in Graves' hyperthyroidism and ophthalmopathy.

The material was peripheral blood mononuclear cells (PBMCs), obtained at new diagnosis, from a patient treated with antithyroid drugs. These TCRs come from a man aged 35 to 55 with Graves disease. The CDR3 runs from the conserved cysteine through the conserved F or W. The D gene is left open where the match is weak. Not all rows give a size; the values are once, few, many and, for expanded clones, a class.

CDR3: CASSQVWGSNEQFF; DNA: TGTGCCAGCAGCCAAGTCTGGGGCTCCAATGAGCAGTTCTTC; size: NA; V: TRBV2; D: NA; J: TRBJ2-1
CDR3: CASSTYRTGGGETQYF; DNA: TGTGCCAGCAGCACCTACCGGACAGGGGGGGGAGAGACCCAGTACTTC; size: few; V: TRBV2; D: TRBD1; J: TRBJ2-5
CDR3: CASSSTRLAKNIQYF; DNA: TGCGCCAGCAGCTCCACACGTCTAGCCAAAAACATTCAGTACTTC; size: many; V: TRBV5-1; D: NA; J: TRBJ2-4
CDR3: CASSHNRGRNTGELFF; DNA: TGCGCCAGCAGCCACAACAGGGGAAGGAACACCGGGGAGCTGTTTTTT; size: NA; V: TRBV4-3; D: TRBD1; J: TRBJ2-2
CDR3: CASRRVGTQETQYF; DNA: TGTGCCAGCAGGCGTGTCGGGACCCAAGAGACCCAGTACTTC; size: few; V: TRBV6-1; D: NA; J: TRBJ2-5
CDR3: CASSLGTGPNQPQHF; DNA: TGCGCCAGCAGCTTGGGGACAGGGCCCAATCAGCCCCAGCATTTT; size: few; V: TRBV5-1; D: TRBD1; J: TRBJ1-5
CDR3: CASSGEQSYGYTF; DNA: TGTGCCAGCAGCGGGGAACAGAGCTATGGCTACACCTTC; size: NA; V: TRBV3-1; D: NA; J: TRBJ1-2
CDR3: CAWSVEAFF; DNA: TGTGCCTGGAGTGTGGAAGCTTTCTTT; size: NA; V: TRBV30; D: NA; J: TRBJ1-1
CDR3: CASSARDYEQYF; DNA: TGTGCCAGCAGCGCGAGGGATTACGAGCAGTACTTC; size: many; V: TRBV14; D: NA; J: TRBJ2-7
CDR3: CASSLVGGAAKNIQYF; DNA: TGCGCCAGCAGCTTGGTGGGAGGGGCGGCCAAAAACATTCAGTACTTC; size: many; V: TRBV5-1; D: TRBD2; J: TRBJ2-4
CDR3: CASSIDTGRLSNQPQHF; DNA: TGTGCCAGTAGTATTGATACAGGGAGATTAAGCAATCAGCCCCAGCATTTT; size: NA; V: TRBV19; D: NA; J: TRBJ1-5